This TCR beta chain is from a study of T cells after yellow fever vaccination. Whole-study results and caveats: Most clones from primary vaccination resurfaced after the booster (approximately 96% CD4, 88% CD8). Sorted repertoires could include abundant contaminating clonotypes from bulk cells.

In regard to this clonotype: Its target is not known.

TCR cDNA was made by 5'RACE template switching, adding a universal primer site and UMIs. TCRdb ran MiXCR on the 5' RACE reads and lists one entry per CDR3 protein. The profile shows fewer than 400,000 distinct CDR3 sequences, around 6.5% of them singletons. The CDR3 covers 14 residues. With 4 bases removed from V and 4 bases from J, the gap between germline ends came to 14 bases. The sequence derives from a man aged 30-40 years who received the YFV17D yellow fever vaccine. The chain is built from TRBV12-3 or TRBV12-4 and TRBJ2-7; D remains unclear. The sequencing here drew on PBMCs, taken 5 days after the yellow fever booster vaccination. The CDR3 here is CASSSRRARYEQYF. CDR3 DNA sequence: TGTGCCAGCAGTTCCAGAAGAGCAAGATACGAGCAGTACTTC.